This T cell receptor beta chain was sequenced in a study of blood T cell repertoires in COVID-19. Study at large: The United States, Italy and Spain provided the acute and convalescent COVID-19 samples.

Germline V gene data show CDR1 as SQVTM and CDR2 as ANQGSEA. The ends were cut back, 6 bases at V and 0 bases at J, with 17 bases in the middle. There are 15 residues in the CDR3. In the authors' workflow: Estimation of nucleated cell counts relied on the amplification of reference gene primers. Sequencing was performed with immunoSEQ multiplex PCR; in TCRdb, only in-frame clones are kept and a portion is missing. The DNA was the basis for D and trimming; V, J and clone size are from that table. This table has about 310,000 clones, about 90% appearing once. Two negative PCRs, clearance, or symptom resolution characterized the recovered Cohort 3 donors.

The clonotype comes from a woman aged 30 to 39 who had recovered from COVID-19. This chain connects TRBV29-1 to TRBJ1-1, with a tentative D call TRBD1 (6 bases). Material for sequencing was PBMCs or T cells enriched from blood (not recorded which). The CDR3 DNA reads TGCAGCGTATCCGGACAGAGCCTATTGAACACTGAAGCTTTCTTT. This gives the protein CSVSGQSLLNTEAFF.